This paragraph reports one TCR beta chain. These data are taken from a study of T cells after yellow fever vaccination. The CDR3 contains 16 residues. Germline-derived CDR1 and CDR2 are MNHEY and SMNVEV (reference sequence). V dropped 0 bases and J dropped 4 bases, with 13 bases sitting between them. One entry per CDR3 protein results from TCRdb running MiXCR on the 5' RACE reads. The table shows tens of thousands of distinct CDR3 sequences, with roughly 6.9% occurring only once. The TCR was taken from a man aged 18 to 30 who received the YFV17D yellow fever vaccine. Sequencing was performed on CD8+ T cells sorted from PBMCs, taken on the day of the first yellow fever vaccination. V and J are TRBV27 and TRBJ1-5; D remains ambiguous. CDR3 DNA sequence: TGTGCCAGCAGTTTATCGGCGTACCTGGGGAATCAGCCCCAGCATTTT. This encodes CASSLSAYLGNQPQHF.